The clone carrying this T cell receptor (beta chain) was detected ten times or more. As yet, its antigen is unknown. This sample stems from a study of Graves' ophthalmopathy and Graves' hyperthyroidism. Study conclusions and caveats: Between ophthalmopathy and stable hyperthyroidism, a 13-signature model drew a separation with about 88% sensitivity and around 80% specificity.

Amplified material comprised TCR beta CDR3 regions derived from RNA transcripts. The library came from an HTBI-primed first-round RT-PCR and a second-round multiplex PCR. Via MiXCR, TCRdb re-called the multiplex PCR reads, giving one row per CDR3 protein. This sample has fewer than 600,000 distinct CDR3 sequences; around 15% occur once, and the top ten carry over 7.5%. The V and J ends lost 1 base and 6 bases, in that order; junction bases with no gene match: 9. CDR1 MGHDK and CDR2 SYGVNS come from the germline V gene. This CDR3 has 16 residues. The sequence was collected from a woman aged 30 to 39 with Graves' ophthalmopathy. The chain uses TRBV25-1 and TRBJ1-1; TRBD1 matches 9 bases. The sequenced sample consisted of blood. The CDR3 DNA is TGTGCCAGCAGTGAATTCGCACCTGGGACAGGGCCTGAAGCTTTCTTT. Encoded protein: CASSEFAPGTGPEAFF.